This T cell receptor beta chain was recovered during a study of PD-1 blockade in classical Hodgkin lymphoma. Notes on the study in general: CD4+ TCR diversity, unlike CD8+, climbed significantly by C4D1. Later analyses included only patients treated at least 1 year post-ASCT.

Turning to this clone: The target antigen is unknown.

The germline V gene encodes CDR1 MNHEY and CDR2 SVGAGI. The CDR3 is 15 residues long. V was shortened by 0 bases and J by 6 bases, with 14 bases between the two germline ends. Produced via immunoSEQ multiplex PCR; TCRdb's table is partial and in-frame only. The sample yields about 98,000 clones, roughly 90% seen once. Autologous stem cell transplantation was followed by relapse in every patient, and brentuximab vedotin exposure varied. Complete response, partial response or progressive disease made up the best responses. This sequence was found in a human donor with classical Hodgkin lymphoma. The J gene is TRBJ2-5, the V gene TRBV6-5; D gene ambiguous. Here the sequenced sample was peripheral blood mononuclear cells (PBMCs), taken at baseline. The CDR3 sequence is CASSYSQLFLQTQYF. The CDR3 DNA follows: TGTGCCAGCAGTTACTCTCAACTATTTCTCCAGACCCAGTACTTC.